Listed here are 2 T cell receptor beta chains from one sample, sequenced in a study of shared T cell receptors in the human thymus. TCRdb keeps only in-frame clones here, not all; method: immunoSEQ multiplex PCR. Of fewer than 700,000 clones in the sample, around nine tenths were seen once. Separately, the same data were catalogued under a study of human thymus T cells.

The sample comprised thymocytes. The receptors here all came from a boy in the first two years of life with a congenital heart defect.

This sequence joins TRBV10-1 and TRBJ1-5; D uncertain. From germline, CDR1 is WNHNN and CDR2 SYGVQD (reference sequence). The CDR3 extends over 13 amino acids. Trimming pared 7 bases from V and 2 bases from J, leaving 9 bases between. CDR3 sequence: CASTLSRNQPQHF. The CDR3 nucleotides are TGCGCCAGCACCTTAAGCCGCAATCAGCCCCAGCATTTT.

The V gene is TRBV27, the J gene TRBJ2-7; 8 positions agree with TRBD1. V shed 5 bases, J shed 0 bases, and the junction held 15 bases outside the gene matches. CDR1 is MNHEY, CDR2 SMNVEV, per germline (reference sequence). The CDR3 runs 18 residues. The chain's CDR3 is CASSPRTGDRGNSYEQYF. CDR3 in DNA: TGTGCCAGCAGTCCTAGAACAGGAGACAGGGGAAACTCCTACGAGCAGTACTTC.